In this sample, the clone carrying this T cell receptor beta chain is medium-sized. This specimen comes from a study of blood T cell repertoires in COVID-19. In the study overall: PBMCs, B-cell-depleted T cells, or T cells provided the cDNA or gDNA that made up the material.

Trimming took 4 bases from V and 0 from J, leaving 10 bases between them. Per the germline V gene, CDR1 is SGHRS and CDR2 is YFSETQ. CDR3 length equals 14 residues. Per the original data handling: Reference gene primer amplification yielded estimated nucleated cell counts. Assay used: immunoSEQ multiplex PCR; TCRdb lists only in-frame clones, some missing. The V and J calls and clone size are taken from that table; D and trimming were inferred from the DNA. The data contain a few hundred thousand clones, just over 85% of them singletons. Material: peripheral blood. The V gene is TRBV5-1, the J gene TRBJ1-2; possibly TRBD1 for D (6 bases). This receptor was taken from a woman aged 25 to 39 with active or convalescent COVID-19. The CDR3 reads CASSEDSANYGYTF. CDR3 nucleotides: TGCGCCAGCAGCGAGGACAGCGCTAACTATGGCTACACCTTC.